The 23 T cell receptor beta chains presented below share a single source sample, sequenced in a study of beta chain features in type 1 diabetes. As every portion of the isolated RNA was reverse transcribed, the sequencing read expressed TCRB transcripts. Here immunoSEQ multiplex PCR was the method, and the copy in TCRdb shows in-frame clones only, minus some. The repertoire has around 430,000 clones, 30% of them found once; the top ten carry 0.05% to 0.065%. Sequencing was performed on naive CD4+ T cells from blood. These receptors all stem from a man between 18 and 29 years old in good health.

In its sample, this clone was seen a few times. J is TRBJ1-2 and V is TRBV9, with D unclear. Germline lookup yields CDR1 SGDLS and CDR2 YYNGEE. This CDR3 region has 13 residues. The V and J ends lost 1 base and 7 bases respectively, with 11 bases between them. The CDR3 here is CASSVMGLAGYTF. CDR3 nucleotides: TGTGCCAGCAGCGTAATGGGGTTAGCTGGCTACACCTTC.

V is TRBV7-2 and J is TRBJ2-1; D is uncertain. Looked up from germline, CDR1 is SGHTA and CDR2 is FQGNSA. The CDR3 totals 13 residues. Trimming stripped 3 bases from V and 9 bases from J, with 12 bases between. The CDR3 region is CASSFEHTSEQFF. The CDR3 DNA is TGTGCCAGCAGCTTCGAGCACACGTCTGAGCAGTTCTTC.

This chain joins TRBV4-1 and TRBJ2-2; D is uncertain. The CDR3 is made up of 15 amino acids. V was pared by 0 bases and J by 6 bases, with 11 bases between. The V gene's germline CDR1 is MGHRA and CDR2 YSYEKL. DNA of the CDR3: TGCGCCAGCAGCCAAGATACGGGCAAGGCCGGGGAGCTGTTTTTT. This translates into CASSQDTGKAGELFF.

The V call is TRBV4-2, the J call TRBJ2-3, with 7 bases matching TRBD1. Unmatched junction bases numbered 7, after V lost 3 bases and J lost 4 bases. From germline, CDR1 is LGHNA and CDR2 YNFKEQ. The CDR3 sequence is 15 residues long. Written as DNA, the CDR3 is TGTGCCAGCAGCCACCCGGGACAGACCCCAGATACGCAGTATTTT. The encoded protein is CASSHPGQTPDTQYF.

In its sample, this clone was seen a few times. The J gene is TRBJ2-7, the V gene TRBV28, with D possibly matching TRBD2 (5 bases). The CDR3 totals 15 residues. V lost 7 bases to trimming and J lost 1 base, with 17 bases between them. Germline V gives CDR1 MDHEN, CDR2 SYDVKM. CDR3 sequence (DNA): TGTGCCAGCACCCAAAAGCGGAGTCATTCCTACGAGCAGTACTTC. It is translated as CASTQKRSHSYEQYF.

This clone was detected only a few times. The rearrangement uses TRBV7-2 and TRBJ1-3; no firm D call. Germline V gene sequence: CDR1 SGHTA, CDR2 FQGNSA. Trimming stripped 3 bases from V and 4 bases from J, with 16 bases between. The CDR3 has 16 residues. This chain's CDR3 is CASSFAGSSRGNTIYF. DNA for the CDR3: TGTGCCAGCAGCTTCGCCGGTTCCTCAAGGGGAAACACCATATATTTT. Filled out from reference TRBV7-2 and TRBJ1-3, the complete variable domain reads GAGVSQSPSNKVTEKGKDVELRCDPISGHTALYWYRQSLGQGLEFLIYFQGNSAPDKSGLPSDRFSAERTGGSVSTLTIQRTQQEDSAVYLCASSFAGSSRGNTIYFGEGSWLTVV.

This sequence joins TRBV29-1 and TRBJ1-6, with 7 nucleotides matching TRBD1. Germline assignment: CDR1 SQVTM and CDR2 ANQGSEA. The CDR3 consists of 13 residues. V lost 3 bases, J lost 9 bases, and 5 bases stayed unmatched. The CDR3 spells CSVDSTGASPLHF. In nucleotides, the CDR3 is TGCAGCGTTGATTCCACAGGGGCTTCACCCCTCCACTTT.

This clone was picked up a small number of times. The CDR3 sequence: CASSRTGTNQETQYF. CDR3 in DNA: TGTGCCAGCAGCCGAACCGGGACTAATCAAGAGACCCAGTACTTC. The chain has TRBV7-6 and TRBJ2-5; 7 bases match TRBD2. The V segment lost 5 bases and the J segment 2 bases; nucleotides outside the gene matches: 8. This CDR3 is 15 amino acids long. Germline V lookup: CDR1 SGHVS, CDR2 FNYEAQ.

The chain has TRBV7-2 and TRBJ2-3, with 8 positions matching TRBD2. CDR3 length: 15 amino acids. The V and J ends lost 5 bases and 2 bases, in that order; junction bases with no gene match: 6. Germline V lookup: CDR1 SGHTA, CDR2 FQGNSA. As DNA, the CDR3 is TGTGCCAGCAGCCCACGCGGGAGGATCACAGATACGCAGTATTTT. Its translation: CASSPRGRITDTQYF.

This CDR3 reads CASSYRVAGELFF. The CDR3 DNA follows: TGTGCCAGCAGTTACAGGGTCGCCGGGGAGCTGTTTTTT. This chain joins TRBV6-5 and TRBJ2-2; D gene unclear. The ends were cut back, 2 bases at V and 6 bases at J, with 7 bases in the middle. CDR3 length: 13 amino acids. Germline CDR1 is MNHEY and CDR2 is SVGAGI.

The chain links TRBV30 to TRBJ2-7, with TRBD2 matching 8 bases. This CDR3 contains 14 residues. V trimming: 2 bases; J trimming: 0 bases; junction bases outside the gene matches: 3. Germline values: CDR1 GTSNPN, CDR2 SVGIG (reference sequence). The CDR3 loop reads CAWSKTSVSYEQYF. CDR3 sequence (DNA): TGTGCCTGGAGTAAGACTAGCGTCTCCTACGAGCAGTACTTC.

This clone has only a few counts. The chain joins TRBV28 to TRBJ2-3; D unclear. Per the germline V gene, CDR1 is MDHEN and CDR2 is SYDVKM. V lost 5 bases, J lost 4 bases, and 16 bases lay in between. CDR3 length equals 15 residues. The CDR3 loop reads CASSPRQLVSDTQYF. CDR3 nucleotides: TGTGCCAGCAGTCCCCGCCAGCTAGTGTCAGATACGCAGTATTTT.

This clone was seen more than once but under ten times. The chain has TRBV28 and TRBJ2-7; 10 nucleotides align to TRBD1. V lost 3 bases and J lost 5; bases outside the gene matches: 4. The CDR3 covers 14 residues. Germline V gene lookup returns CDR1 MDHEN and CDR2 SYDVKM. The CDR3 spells CASSFRDRGNEQYF. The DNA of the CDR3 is TGTGCCAGCAGTTTCCGGGACAGGGGTAACGAGCAGTACTTC.

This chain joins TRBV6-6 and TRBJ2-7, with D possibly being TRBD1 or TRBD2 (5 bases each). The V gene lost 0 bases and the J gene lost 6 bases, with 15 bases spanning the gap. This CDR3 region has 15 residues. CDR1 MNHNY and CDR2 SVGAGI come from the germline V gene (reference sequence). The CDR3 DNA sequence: TGTGCCAGCAGTTACTCCTGGGGGTCCCCTCTCGAGCAGTACTTC. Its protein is CASSYSWGSPLEQYF.

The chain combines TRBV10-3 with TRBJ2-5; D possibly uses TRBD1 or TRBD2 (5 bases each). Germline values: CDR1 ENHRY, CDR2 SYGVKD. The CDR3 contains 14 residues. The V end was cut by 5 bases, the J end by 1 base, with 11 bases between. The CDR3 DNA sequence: TGTGCCATCAGTAGAGCCGGGGCCCAAGAGACCCAGTACTTC. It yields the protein CAISRAGAQETQYF.

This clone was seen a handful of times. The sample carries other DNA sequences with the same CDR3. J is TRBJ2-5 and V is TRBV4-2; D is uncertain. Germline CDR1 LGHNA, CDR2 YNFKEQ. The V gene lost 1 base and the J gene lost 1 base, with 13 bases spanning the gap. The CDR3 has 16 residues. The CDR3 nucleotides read TGTGCCAGCAGCCAAGGTGGCTGGGCAGGCCAAGAGACCCAGTACTTC. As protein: CASSQGGWAGQETQYF.

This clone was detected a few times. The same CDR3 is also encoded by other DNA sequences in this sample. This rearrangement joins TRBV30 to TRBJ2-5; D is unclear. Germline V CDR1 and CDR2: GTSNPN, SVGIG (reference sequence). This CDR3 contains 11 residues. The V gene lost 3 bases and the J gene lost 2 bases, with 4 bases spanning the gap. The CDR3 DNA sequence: TGTGCCTGGAGGGGGCAAGAGACCCAGTACTTC. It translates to CAWRGQETQYF.

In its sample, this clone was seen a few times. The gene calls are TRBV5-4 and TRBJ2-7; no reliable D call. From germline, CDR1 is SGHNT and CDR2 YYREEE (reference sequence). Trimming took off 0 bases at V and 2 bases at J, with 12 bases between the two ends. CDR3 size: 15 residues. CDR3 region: CASSLGATATYEQYF. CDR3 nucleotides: TGTGCCAGCAGCTTGGGGGCGACGGCGACCTACGAGCAGTACTTC.

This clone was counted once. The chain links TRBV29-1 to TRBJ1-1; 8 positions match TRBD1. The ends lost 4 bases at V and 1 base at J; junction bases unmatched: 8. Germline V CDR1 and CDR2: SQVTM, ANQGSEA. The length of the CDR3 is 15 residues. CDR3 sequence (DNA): TGCAGCGTTGGGGAGGACAGGGTGGAGAACACTGAAGCTTTCTTT. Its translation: CSVGEDRVENTEAFF.

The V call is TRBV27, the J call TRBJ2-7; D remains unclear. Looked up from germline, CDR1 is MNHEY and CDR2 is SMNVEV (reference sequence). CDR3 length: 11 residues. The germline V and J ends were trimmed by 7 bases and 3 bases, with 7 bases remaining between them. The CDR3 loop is CASKMGYEQYF. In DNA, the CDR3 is TGTGCCAGCAAGATGGGCTACGAGCAGTACTTC.

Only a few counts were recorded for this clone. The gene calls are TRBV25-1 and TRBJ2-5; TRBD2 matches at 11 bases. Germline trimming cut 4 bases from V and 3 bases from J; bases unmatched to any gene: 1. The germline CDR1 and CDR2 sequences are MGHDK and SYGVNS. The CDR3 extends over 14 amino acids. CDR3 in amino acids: CASSGGLAEETQYF. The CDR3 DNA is TGTGCCAGCAGTGGGGGACTAGCGGAAGAGACCCAGTACTTC.

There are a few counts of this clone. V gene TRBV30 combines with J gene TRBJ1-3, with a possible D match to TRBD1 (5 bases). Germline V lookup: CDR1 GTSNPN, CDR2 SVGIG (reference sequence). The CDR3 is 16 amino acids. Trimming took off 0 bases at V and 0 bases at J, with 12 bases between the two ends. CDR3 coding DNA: TGTGCCTGGAGTGTACAGGTTGGGATCTCTGGAAACACCATATATTTT. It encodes CAWSVQVGISGNTIYF.

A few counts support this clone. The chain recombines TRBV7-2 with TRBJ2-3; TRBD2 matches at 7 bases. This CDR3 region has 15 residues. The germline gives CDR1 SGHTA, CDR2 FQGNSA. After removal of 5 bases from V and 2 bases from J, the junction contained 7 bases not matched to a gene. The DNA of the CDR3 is TGTGCCAGCAGCCAAGTCCAGCGGGACACAGATACGCAGTATTTT. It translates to CASSQVQRDTDTQYF.